This T cell receptor (beta chain) was identified in a study of untreated major depressive disorder. As to this clone: The target antigen is unknown.

Study-level findings and limits: Sequencing showed nonsignificant TRBV25-01 and TRBV02-01 differences matching flow cytometry. TRBV05-01 (Vbeta 5.1) usage was higher in CD4+ T cells of depressed patients than controls.

This CDR3 spans 14 amino acids. Germline trimming cut 8 bases from V and 4 bases from J; bases unmatched to any gene: 10. Germline V gene data show CDR1 as LNHDA and CDR2 as SQIVND (reference sequence). Method: immunoSEQ multiplex PCR; TCRdb's copy keeps in-frame clones and lacks some. Seen here are about 21,000 clones, roughly 89% observed once, and the top ten hold 0.47%. No current or lifetime mood disorder and depressive symptom score of 5 or less defined controls. The sequenced material came from CD4+ T cells from PBMCs. V is TRBV19 and J is TRBJ1-2; 7 bases agree with TRBD1. The origin of this receptor is a middle-aged woman in good health. The CDR3 protein is CASHSTGVSYGYTF. CDR3 nucleotide sequence: TGTGCCAGTCATTCCACAGGGGTGAGCTATGGCTACACCTTC.